The rows below give T cell receptor beta chains drawn from one sample of a study of blood T cell repertoires in COVID-19. Clones were sequenced by immunoSEQ multiplex PCR, and TCRdb holds only the in-frame ones, with some missing. The sample yields some 390,000 clones, around 91% seen once. Material for sequencing was peripheral blood. The receptors stem from a woman in her thirties or forties with COVID-19, enrolled during active disease. Both conserved end residues are part of each CDR3. The order of the fields is V gene, D gene, clone size, J gene, CDR3 protein, CDR3 DNA. The D gene is left open where the match is weak. Clone size is given for some rows only: seen once, a few or many times, or a class if the clone is expanded.

TRBV28	TRBD1	-	TRBJ2-1	CASSQGQGFDNEQFF	TGTGCCAGCAGCCAGGGACAGGGATTCGACAATGAGCAGTTCTTC
TRBV18	-	-	TRBJ1-3	CASSPRSSSGNTIYF	TGTGCCAGCTCACCACGGTCCAGCTCTGGAAACACCATATATTTT
TRBV5-1	TRBD1	-	TRBJ1-2	CASSLIEQGATSTF	TGCGCCAGCAGCTTGATCGAGCAGGGGGCAACGAGTACCTTC
TRBV9	TRBD1	-	TRBJ2-7	CASSLTGQGAYEQYF	TGTGCCAGCAGCCTAACTGGACAGGGGGCCTACGAGCAGTACTTC
TRBV28	-	-	TRBJ1-1	CASSLAGNTEAFF	TGTGCCAGCAGTTTAGCGGGGAACACTGAAGCTTTCTTT
TRBV11-2	-	-	TRBJ2-7	CASSFSYGGSYEQYF	TGTGCCAGCAGCTTCAGCTACGGCGGCTCCTACGAGCAGTACTTC
TRBV6-2/TRBV6-3	-	few	TRBJ1-6	CASSFAGRISPLHF	TGTGCCAGCAGTTTCGCAGGGAGGATCTCACCCCTCCACTTT
TRBV19	TRBD1	-	TRBJ1-2	CASSIAGTGGYGYTF	TGTGCCAGTAGTATTGCCGGGACAGGGGGCTATGGCTACACCTTC
TRBV6-5	TRBD1	-	TRBJ2-2	CASGLGQATGELFF	TGTGCCAGCGGACTGGGACAGGCCACCGGGGAGCTGTTTTTT
TRBV11-2	-	-	TRBJ2-1	CASSLGSANEQFF	TGTGCCAGCAGCTTAGGCTCCGCGAATGAGCAGTTCTTC
TRBV4-3	TRBD2	-	TRBJ2-3	CASSHRGGAVGTDTQYF	TGCGCCAGCAGCCATCGCGGGGGGGCGGTCGGTACAGATACGCAGTATTTT
TRBV14	-	few	TRBJ1-2	CASSREQGGYTF	TGTGCCAGCAGTCGGGAGCAGGGAGGCTACACCTTC
TRBV30	-	-	TRBJ1-5	CAWTYGGNQPQHF	TGTGCCTGGACCTACGGGGGGAATCAGCCCCAGCATTTT
TRBV9	-	-	TRBJ2-7	CASSGPAGQNEQYF	TGTGCCAGCAGCGGGCCAGCGGGCCAAAACGAGCAGTACTTC
TRBV5-1	TRBD1	-	TRBJ1-4	CASSLRRTGGSTNEKLFF	TGCGCCAGCAGCTTGCGTCGGACAGGAGGATCAACTAATGAAAAACTGTTTTTT
TRBV6-5	TRBD1	-	TRBJ2-7	CASRGRDSGTYEQYF	TGTGCCAGCAGAGGCCGGGACAGTGGCACCTACGAGCAGTACTTC
TRBV7-2	TRBD2	-	TRBJ2-1	CASSSPSGRIYNEQFF	TGTGCCAGCAGCTCCCCTAGCGGGAGGATCTACAATGAGCAGTTCTTC
TRBV3-1/TRBV3-2	TRBD1	-	TRBJ1-6	CASRDRAGDSPLHF	TGTGCCAGCAGGGACAGGGCTGGGGATTCACCCCTCCACTTT
TRBV18	-	-	TRBJ1-2	CASSPRIEPGLGEYGYTF	TGTGCCAGCTCACCAAGGATAGAACCGGGACTAGGGGAGTATGGCTACACCTTC
TRBV30	-	-	TRBJ1-6	CAWGPGTINSPLHF	TGTGCCTGGGGGCCCGGGACAATTAATTCACCCCTCCACTTT
TRBV6-1	-	-	TRBJ1-5	CASSEARTDNQPQHF	TGTGCCAGCAGTGAAGCGCGGACAGACAATCAGCCCCAGCATTTT
TRBV19	-	-	TRBJ2-7	CASSWTVSYEQYF	TGTGCCAGTAGTTGGACAGTCTCCTACGAGCAGTACTTC
TRBV3-1/TRBV3-2	-	-	TRBJ2-7	CARTEGRVDEQYF	TGTGCCAGAACGGAGGGCCGGGTGGATGAGCAGTACTTC
TRBV5-1	-	-	TRBJ2-5	CASSLELALPTETQYF	TGCGCCAGCAGCTTGGAATTGGCCCTCCCCACAGAGACCCAGTACTTC
TRBV30	-	-	TRBJ1-1	CAWSVLEGRRTEAFF	TGTGCCTGGAGTGTACTTGAGGGTAGACGCACTGAAGCTTTCTTT
TRBV4-1	-	-	TRBJ1-4	CASSLFKGHNEKLFF	TGCGCCAGCAGCCTCTTCAAGGGACATAATGAAAAACTGTTTTTT